This T cell receptor beta chain was retrieved from a study of blood T cells in healthy people across ages. Turning to this clonotype: The antigen remains unidentified.

Primers used in a second PCR of about 7 to 12 cycles were a sample-barcoded 5' primer and a J-beta primer mix. Each CDR3 protein gets one entry after TCRdb re-called the 5' RACE reads with MiXCR. The table includes about 640,000 distinct CDR3 sequences, about 54% detected once. Study-wide findings and caveats: Estimates based on one million T cells were treated as lower bounds.

V was clipped by 0 bases and J by 3 bases; unmatched bases: 2. Germline assignment: CDR1 SGDLS and CDR2 YYNGEE. CDR3 length equals 14 residues. This chain connects TRBV9 to TRBJ2-5; 7 bases fit TRBD1. The sequencing sample was made of blood. The TCR sequence derives from a man between 60 and 75 years old in good health. The CDR3 here is CASSVAGTEETQYF. In DNA, the CDR3 is TGTGCCAGCAGCGTAGCCGGGACAGAAGAGACCCAGTACTTC.